The subject of this entry is one T cell receptor beta chain. Per the original data handling: Amplification with reference gene primers provided the estimates of nucleated cell counts. Profiled with immunoSEQ multiplex PCR; TCRdb holds only in-frame clones, not every one. The V and J calls and clone size were taken over from that table, and D and trimming were inferred from the DNA. Counted here are 90,000 to 100,000 clones, approximately 86% occurring once; the ten biggest clones make up roughly 1.7%. This CDR3 comprises 15 residues. V was pared by 5 bases and J by 1 base, with 6 bases of the junction left unmatched. The germline V gene encodes CDR1 SGHAT and CDR2 FQDESV (reference sequence). This specimen comes from a study of blood T cell repertoires in COVID-19. Across the whole study: The United States, Italy and Spain provided the acute and convalescent COVID-19 samples. Sample material is recorded as cDNA or gDNA derived from T cells, B-cell-depleted T cells, or PBMCs.

The chain joins TRBV11-1 to TRBJ2-7; 9 nucleotides align to TRBD1. The source of this sequence is a man of 80 years or more with acute or convalescent COVID-19. Source material: peripheral blood. The CDR3 loop reads CASSRGTGPSYEQYF. The CDR3 coding sequence is TGTGCCAGCAGCCGGGGGACAGGGCCTTCCTACGAGCAGTACTTC.